These 26 T cell receptor beta chains were all obtained from the same sample, sequenced in a study of shared clonotypes between healthy human individuals. The protocol was immunoSEQ multiplex PCR, while the TCRdb copy is restricted to in-frame clones and leaves out a portion. The table shows 2 million or so clones, with 90% to 95% occurring only once. Sequenced sample: naive CD4+ T cells sorted from blood. Described subset: CD45RA+ positively selected. These receptors came from a man between 18 and 29 years old in good health.

V is TRBV5-6 and J is TRBJ2-7; no definite D call. Looked up from germline, CDR1 is SGHDT and CDR2 is YYEEEE. Trimming stripped 4 bases from V and 2 bases from J, with 16 bases between. The CDR3 covers 15 residues. The CDR3 DNA follows: TGTGCCAGCAGCCCCAGTCCCTTAACCCCCTACGAGCAGTACTTC. Its translation: CASSPSPLTPYEQYF.

This chain connects TRBV6-5 to TRBJ1-5; 9 bases fit TRBD1. Per germline, CDR1 MNHEY and CDR2 SVGAGI. The length of the CDR3 is 14 residues. Trimming took 5 bases from V and 7 from J; bases not matched to a gene: 6. The DNA of the CDR3 is TGTGCCAGCAGTCATCCGGGACAGGGACAGCCCCAGCATTTT. This sequence encodes CASSHPGQGQPQHF.

This sequence joins TRBV2 and TRBJ2-1, with a weak D call TRBD2 (6 bases). V was clipped by 6 bases and J by 4 bases, with 13 bases between them. The CDR3 contains 14 residues. Germline values: CDR1 SNHLY, CDR2 FYNNEI. The CDR3 protein is CASRAGLIYNEQFF. The CDR3 DNA follows: TGTGCCAGCAGGGCGGGACTGATTTACAATGAGCAGTTCTTC.

The chain employs TRBV9 and TRBJ1-6; 11 positions match TRBD1. V dropped 3 bases and J dropped 9; count of bases not matched to a gene: 5. The CDR3 sequence is 15 residues long. Germline V CDR1 and CDR2: SGDLS, YYNGEE. The CDR3 sequence is CASSGGQGAPSPLHF. Here the CDR3 DNA reads TGTGCCAGCAGCGGAGGACAGGGGGCGCCTTCACCCCTCCACTTT.

Regarding this clone: The same CDR3 can be traced to other DNA sequences in this sample. The gene calls are TRBV5-4 and TRBJ2-1; 11 bases map to TRBD2. The germline CDR1 and CDR2 sequences are SGHNT and YYREEE (reference sequence). The CDR3 has 16 residues. Trimming at V came to 4 bases and at J to 5 bases, leaving 8 bases not matched to a gene. This CDR3 reads CASSLGGTSGNNEQFF. The CDR3 bases are TGTGCCAGCAGCCTGGGAGGGACTAGCGGAAACAATGAGCAGTTCTTC.

Regarding this clone: The sample carries other DNA sequences with the same CDR3. The chain joins TRBV5-4 to TRBJ2-6; D not certain. CDR1 SGHNT and CDR2 YYREEE come from the germline V gene (reference sequence). The CDR3 runs to 15 residues. Between the trimmed V and J ends, which lost 0 bases and 1 base, there was a span of 5 bases. CDR3 bases: TGTGCCAGCAGCTTGGCCGGGTCTGGGGCCAACGTCCTGACTTTC. Translating it yields CASSLAGSGANVLTF.

This chain links TRBV2 with TRBJ1-4, with TRBD1 matching over 7 bases. CDR3 length: 14 amino acids. J lost 5 bases, V lost 7 bases, and 7 bases had no gene match. The germline V gene has CDR1 SNHLY and CDR2 FYNNEI. The CDR3 DNA reads TGTGCCAGCAAGGGGGCAGGGTGGAATGAAAAACTGTTTTTT. Its protein is CASKGAGWNEKLFF.

The J gene is TRBJ2-7, the V gene TRBV2; TRBD1 matches 10 bases. This CDR3 is 14 amino acids long. Germline V gene sequence: CDR1 SNHLY, CDR2 FYNNEI. V dropped 8 bases and J dropped 4; count of bases not matched to a gene: 8. The CDR3 sequence is CASGQDRGLYEQYF. Here the CDR3 DNA reads TGTGCCAGCGGCCAAGACAGGGGGCTGTACGAGCAGTACTTC.

The chain recombines TRBV7-8 with TRBJ2-3; TRBD2 matches 7 bases. Germline V CDR1 and CDR2: SGHVS, FQNEAQ. The CDR3 has 16 residues. Trimming removed 3 bases from V and 2 bases from J; junction bases left unmatched: 8. This chain's CDR3 is CASSFVTSRSTDTQYF. In DNA form, the CDR3 reads TGTGCCAGCAGCTTTGTGACTAGCAGATCCACAGATACGCAGTATTTT.

V and J are TRBV7-6 and TRBJ2-3; a weak D match, TRBD2 (5 bases). V shed 1 base and J shed 5 bases, with 7 bases lying between them. This CDR3 has 13 residues. Germline assignment: CDR1 SGHVS and CDR2 FNYEAQ. The CDR3 reads CASSLVAIDTQYF. The CDR3 region has the DNA TGTGCCAGCAGCTTAGTAGCGATAGATACGCAGTATTTT.

This clone was picked up one time. The V and J genes are TRBV5-1 and TRBJ1-2; 8 bases match TRBD1. The CDR3 totals 12 residues. Germline values: CDR1 SGHRS, CDR2 YFSETQ. Trimming removed 3 bases from V and 5 bases from J; junction bases left unmatched: 0. CDR3 coding DNA: TGCGCCAGCAGCTGGACAGGGTATGGCTACACCTTC. It codes for CASSWTGYGYTF.

This rearrangement joins TRBV5-1 to TRBJ1-2, with TRBD1 matching over 8 bases. The V segment lost 3 bases and the J segment 4 bases; nucleotides outside the gene matches: 11. The CDR3 is made up of 16 amino acids. The germline gives CDR1 SGHRS, CDR2 YFSETQ. The CDR3 DNA reads as TGCGCCAGCAGCTGGGGACAGGACCGTCCCGGCTATGGCTACACCTTC. Its protein is CASSWGQDRPGYGYTF.

The rearrangement links TRBV2 to TRBJ1-4; 7 bases are shared with TRBD1. V shed 6 bases and J 4 bases; nucleotides not matched to a gene: 11. The germline V gene encodes CDR1 SNHLY and CDR2 FYNNEI. The CDR3 runs to 16 residues. This CDR3 reads CASSGQAVGHNEKLFF. In DNA, the CDR3 is TGTGCCAGCAGCGGACAGGCTGTGGGACATAATGAAAAACTGTTTTTT.

As regards this clone: Just one base apart from a much larger clone, this may be a read error. This chain links TRBV18 with TRBJ1-1, with unresolved D. The germline gives CDR1 KGHSH, CDR2 LQKENI. This CDR3 region has 18 residues. The CDR3 coding sequence is TGTACCAGCTCCCCCCTTGTGGGAAAGGGAAGTGGATACACTGAAGCTTTCTTT. Translation gives CTSSPLVGKGSGYTEAFF.

The V and J genes are TRBV19 and TRBJ2-1, with 8 bases aligning to TRBD2. The CDR3 consists of 17 residues. The germline V gene encodes CDR1 LNHDA and CDR2 SQIVND (reference sequence). The V and J ends lost 3 bases and 4 bases, in that order; junction bases with no gene match: 11. The CDR3 DNA sequence: TGTGCCAGTAGTATCTCTACTAGCGGAGCCCCGTACAATGAGCAGTTCTTC. Translated, it gives CASSISTSGAPYNEQFF. The whole variable domain, remainder taken from reference TRBV19 and TRBJ2-1, is DGGITQSPKYLFRKEGQNVTLSCEQNLNHDAMYWYRQDPGQGLRLIYYSQIVNDFQKGDIAEGYSVSREKKESFPLTVTSAQKNPTAFYLCASSISTSGAPYNEQFFGPGTRLTVL.

V usage is TRBV7-9 and J usage is TRBJ2-2; 10 bases align to TRBD2. The CDR3 consists of 16 residues. The V gene's germline CDR1 is SEHNR and CDR2 FQNEAQ (reference sequence). With V trimmed by 6 bases and J by 2 bases, 6 bases remained unmatched. The CDR3: CASRFIAGGNTGELFF. The DNA for the CDR3 is TGTGCCAGCAGATTTATAGCGGGGGGCAACACCGGGGAGCTGTTTTTT.

The CDR3 here is CASSGPGLANGELFF. The CDR3 bases are TGCGCCAGCAGTGGACCGGGACTAGCGAACGGGGAGCTGTTTTTT. The V and J genes are TRBV10-2 and TRBJ2-2; the match to TRBD2 covers 10 bases. Per germline, CDR1 WSHSY and CDR2 SAAADI. V gave up 4 bases and J gave up 7 bases; unmatched junction bases: 6. The CDR3 consists of 15 residues.

This chain connects TRBV27 to TRBJ2-7, with 8 nucleotides matching TRBD2. Germline trimming cut 5 bases from V and 0 bases from J; bases unmatched to any gene: 6. Germline CDR1 is MNHEY and CDR2 is SMNVEV (reference sequence). This CDR3 is 15 amino acids long. The CDR3 loop reads CASSPSGLVSYEQYF. As DNA, the CDR3 is TGTGCCAGCAGTCCGTCGGGACTAGTCTCCTACGAGCAGTACTTC.

The genes are TRBV18 and TRBJ1-6; 7 bases line up with TRBD1. V was pared by 2 bases and J by 6 bases, with 4 bases of the junction left unmatched. Germline values: CDR1 KGHSH, CDR2 LQKENI. This CDR3 is built from 15 residues. The CDR3: CASSPTGTVNSPLHF. The DNA for the CDR3 is TGTGCCAGCTCACCAACCGGGACAGTTAATTCACCCCTCCACTTT.

This clone came up a few times. The J gene is TRBJ1-5, the V gene TRBV5-1, with D perhaps matching TRBD1 (5 bases). CDR1 is SGHRS, CDR2 YFSETQ, per germline. This CDR3 comprises 15 residues. Trimming shortened V by 0 bases and J by 7 bases, and 14 bases separated the two germline ends. This chain's CDR3 is CASSLGPQKGQPQHF. Here the CDR3 DNA reads TGCGCCAGCAGCTTGGGGCCACAAAAGGGGCAGCCCCAGCATTTT.

CDR3 in amino acids: CASSLDGAFGKTQYF. The CDR3 nucleotides read TGTGCCAGCAGCTTAGACGGGGCCTTCGGAAAGACCCAGTACTTC. The chain uses TRBV7-2 and TRBJ2-5; either TRBD1 or TRBD2 may fit D (5 bases each). V lost 1 base and J 6 bases, leaving 15 bases between the germline ends. CDR3 size: 15 residues. CDR1 SGHTA and CDR2 FQGNSA come from the germline V gene.

This chain connects TRBV18 to TRBJ1-1, with 8 positions matching TRBD1. This CDR3 spans 16 amino acids. CDR1 is KGHSH, CDR2 LQKENI, per germline. V lost 3 bases and J lost 0; bases outside the gene matches: 6. CDR3 coding DNA: TGTGCCAGCTCACCGACAGGGGCTACTATGAACACTGAAGCTTTCTTT. Amino acid sequence: CASSPTGATMNTEAFF.

The rearrangement uses TRBV7-3 and TRBJ1-5, with 10 bases matching TRBD1. In germline, CDR1 is SGHTA, CDR2 FQGTGA. J lost 7 bases, V lost 5 bases, and 8 bases had no gene match. The CDR3 runs 15 residues. The CDR3 sequence is CASSETGGAGQPQHF. In DNA form, the CDR3 reads TGTGCCAGCAGCGAGACAGGGGGCGCCGGGCAGCCCCAGCATTTT.

DNA of the CDR3: TGTGCCAGAAGCTTAGGAATGAGGGAGGGGAGGGACAATCAGCCCCAGCATTTT. This encodes CARSLGMREGRDNQPQHF. The chain is built from TRBV7-5 and TRBJ1-5. TRBV7-5 corresponds to a pseudogene. The CDR3 covers 18 residues.

The chain employs TRBV6-5 and TRBJ1-5, with D unresolved. The germline V gene has CDR1 MNHEY and CDR2 SVGAGI. V gave up 0 bases and J gave up 9 bases, with 15 bases separating them. The CDR3 loop spans 15 amino acids. CDR3 in amino acids: CASSYSREQLTPQHF. Written as DNA, the CDR3 is TGTGCCAGCAGTTACTCGAGAGAGCAACTCACGCCCCAGCATTTT.

This clone was seen only once. This specimen includes other DNA sequences encoding the same CDR3. This rearrangement joins TRBV28 to TRBJ1-2, with D tentatively TRBD1 (6 bases). Trimming took 8 bases from V and 2 from J, leaving 12 bases between them. The CDR3 has 13 residues. The germline V gene has CDR1 MDHEN and CDR2 SYDVKM. The CDR3 DNA follows: TGTGCCAGCCGCGGGGGCTCCAACTATGGCTACACCTTC. Its protein product is CASRGGSNYGYTF.